These T cell receptor beta chains were read from a single sample in a study of cytomegalovirus exposure and HLA in healthy donors. TCRdb's table, derived via immunoSEQ multiplex PCR, lists solely in-frame clones and lacks some. The table has about 110,000 clones, 65% to 75% seen once. The material sequenced was PBMCs. The receptors come from a man in his forties in good health and CMV-seropositive. The CDR3 runs from the conserved cysteine through the conserved F or W. The order of the fields is CDR3 DNA, CDR3 protein, V gene, D gene, J gene, clone size. The D gene is left open where the match is weak. Clone size is not always given. Where it is, it says once, few, many or a class for expanded clones.

CDR3 DNA: TGTGCCAGTAGCCAAACAGGGAGCTCCTACGAGCAGTACTTC; CDR3 protein: CASSQTGSSYEQYF; V gene: TRBV19; D gene: -; J gene: TRBJ2-7; clone size: -
CDR3 DNA: TGTGCCAGCAGCTTAGGACGGGGGAGCAATGAGCAGTTCTTC; CDR3 protein: CASSLGRGSNEQFF; V gene: TRBV7-3; D gene: -; J gene: TRBJ2-1; clone size: few
CDR3 DNA: TGTGCCTGGAGTGTAACAGGGAAGGGATCCTACGAGCAGTACTTC; CDR3 protein: CAWSVTGKGSYEQYF; V gene: TRBV30; D gene: -; J gene: TRBJ2-7; clone size: -
CDR3 DNA: TGCGCCAGCAGCTTGGAAAATAACTGGTCCAACAATGAGCAGTTCTTC; CDR3 protein: CASSLENNWSNNEQFF; V gene: TRBV5-1; D gene: -; J gene: TRBJ2-1; clone size: -
CDR3 DNA: TGCAGCGTTGAACCGATTGCCGGGACAGCCTTGAACACTGAAGCTTTCTTT; CDR3 protein: CSVEPIAGTALNTEAFF; V gene: TRBV29-1; D gene: TRBD1; J gene: TRBJ1-1; clone size: -
CDR3 DNA: TGTGCCAGCAGCTTAGGCCAGGGAACTAATGAAAAACTGTTTTTT; CDR3 protein: CASSLGQGTNEKLFF; V gene: TRBV7-9; D gene: -; J gene: TRBJ1-4; clone size: -
CDR3 DNA: TGTGCCAGTAGTATCCAGGATGGAGATACGCAGTATTTT; CDR3 protein: CASSIQDGDTQYF; V gene: TRBV19; D gene: -; J gene: TRBJ2-3; clone size: -
CDR3 DNA: TGTGCCAGCAGTAGCGGGAGCGATGACAATGAGCAGTTCTTC; CDR3 protein: CASSSGSDDNEQFF; V gene: TRBV27; D gene: TRBD2; J gene: TRBJ2-1; clone size: few
CDR3 DNA: TGTGCCTGGAGCCCAGCGGGGACTTCTGGGGCCAACGTCCTGACTTTC; CDR3 protein: CAWSPAGTSGANVLTF; V gene: TRBV30; D gene: TRBD2; J gene: TRBJ2-6; clone size: many
CDR3 DNA: TGTGCCAGCAGCCCGGACATTATGAACACTGAAGCTTTCTTT; CDR3 protein: CASSPDIMNTEAFF; V gene: TRBV9; D gene: -; J gene: TRBJ1-1; clone size: few
CDR3 DNA: TGTGCCAGCAGCGTAGGGGGGGACTCTAACTATGGCTACACCTTC; CDR3 protein: CASSVGGDSNYGYTF; V gene: TRBV9; D gene: -; J gene: TRBJ1-2; clone size: -
CDR3 DNA: TGTGCCGCTTCCCGGTCTAATCAGCCCCAGCATTTT; CDR3 protein: CAASRSNQPQHF; V gene: TRBV30; D gene: -; J gene: TRBJ1-5; clone size: few
CDR3 DNA: TGTGCCAGCAACGGGGCCGGGGAGCTGTTTTTT; CDR3 protein: CASNGAGELFF; V gene: TRBV5-4; D gene: -; J gene: TRBJ2-2; clone size: -